This T cell receptor beta chain is from a study of T cell repertoires in cytomegalovirus infection. At the level of the study: Public TCR beta signatures indicated both CMV infection and matching HLA type.

About this clonotype itself: Its antigen remains unknown.

Germline V gene sequence: CDR1 LNHNV, CDR2 YYDKDF (reference sequence). V lost 0 bases, J lost 0 bases, and 4 bases stayed unmatched. The CDR3 extends over 19 amino acids. TCRdb reprocessed the reads with MiXCR, giving one entry per CDR3 protein. The sample lists 110,000 to 150,000 distinct CDR3 sequences, more than 25% occurring once. The sequences come from CD8+ T cells from cultured PBMCs, collected from culture after CMV antigen stimulation. The chain is built from TRBV15 and TRBJ2-3; the match to TRBD2 covers 15 bases. This receptor was identified in a human donor in good health (CMV status not recorded). Some clones in this sample may be carry-over from other donors' samples. CDR3 nucleotide sequence: TGTGCCACCAGCAGAGATTGGACTAGCGGGGGGGAAAGCACAGATACGCAGTATTTT. It encodes CATSRDWTSGGESTDTQYF.